This TCR beta chain was found in a study of beta chain features in type 1 diabetes. Points from the study as a whole: Type 1 diabetes patients had moderately but significantly shorter TCRB CDR3s in all four CD4+ subsets. Lower insertion and higher deletion counts appeared at VDJ junctions in type 1 diabetes patients.

Blood was drawn once from each donor into heparinised tubes. The draws averaged roughly 120 mL. Sorting based on CD45RO/CCR7/CD25/CD127/CD95/CD27 separated CD4+ naive, central memory, regulatory and stem cell-like memory cells. Isolated RNA was reverse transcribed in full, so expressed TCRB transcripts were sequenced. Sequencing used immunoSEQ multiplex PCR; TCRdb keeps in-frame clones, though not all of them. The table has a few hundred thousand clones, roughly 30% seen once. Looked up from germline, CDR1 is SGHTA and CDR2 is FQGNSA. Trimming pared 5 bases from V and 2 bases from J, leaving 7 bases between. CDR3 length equals 14 residues. A few counts support this clone. Its antigen remains unknown.

Sequences were obtained from naive CD4+ T cells from blood. The rearrangement joins TRBV7-2 to TRBJ2-6; D ambiguous. The TCR originated in a man aged 18 to 30 in good health. The CDR3 DNA sequence: TGTGCCAGCAGCCCAAGCCCTGGGGCCAACGTCCTGACTTTC. This sequence encodes CASSPSPGANVLTF.